The T cell receptor (beta chain) under discussion was sequenced for a study of T cell responses to AZD1222 COVID-19 vaccine. The protocol was immunoSEQ multiplex PCR, while the TCRdb copy is restricted to in-frame clones and leaves out a portion. In the table there are 100,000 to 130,000 clones, 80% to 95% of which are singletons. The CDR3 spans 12 residues. The V gene's germline CDR1 is WSHSY and CDR2 SAAADI. Between the trimmed V and J ends, which lost 7 bases and 7 bases, there was a span of 10 bases. This receptor was obtained from an adult who received the AZD1222 COVID-19 vaccine. This chain connects TRBV10-2 to TRBJ1-4; D unclear. Sequences were derived from peripheral blood, sampled 28 days after the second AZD1222 dose. This chain's CDR3 is CASTAGSEKLFF. DNA for the CDR3: TGCGCCAGCACCGCCGGGTCTGAAAAACTGTTTTTT.